This T cell receptor (beta chain) is drawn from a study of blood T cell repertoires in COVID-19. The protocol was immunoSEQ multiplex PCR, while the TCRdb copy is restricted to in-frame clones and leaves out a portion. Of 55,000 to 70,000 clones in the sample, around 90% are singletons; the top ten hold 43%. This clone was observed a single time. V trimming: 10 bases; J trimming: 0 bases; junction bases outside the gene matches: 3. The CDR3 has 14 residues. CDR1 is SGHNT and CDR2 is YYREEE in the germline V gene (reference sequence). This clonotype was sampled from a woman aged 55 to 70 with COVID-19, enrolled during active disease. The genes are TRBV5-4 and TRBJ2-2; 10 positions match TRBD1. Source material: peripheral blood. CDR3 coding DNA: TGTGCCGGACAGGGGGGCGCGAACACCGGGGAGCTGTTTTTT. This codes for CAGQGGANTGELFF. Based on the CDR3 plus reference TRBV5-4 and TRBJ2-2, the full variable domain is ETGVTQSPTHLIKTRGQQVTLRCSSQSGHNTVSWYQQALGQGPQFIFQYYREEENGRGNFPPRFSGLQFPNYSSELNVNALELDDSALYLCAGQGGANTGELFFGEGSRLTVL.